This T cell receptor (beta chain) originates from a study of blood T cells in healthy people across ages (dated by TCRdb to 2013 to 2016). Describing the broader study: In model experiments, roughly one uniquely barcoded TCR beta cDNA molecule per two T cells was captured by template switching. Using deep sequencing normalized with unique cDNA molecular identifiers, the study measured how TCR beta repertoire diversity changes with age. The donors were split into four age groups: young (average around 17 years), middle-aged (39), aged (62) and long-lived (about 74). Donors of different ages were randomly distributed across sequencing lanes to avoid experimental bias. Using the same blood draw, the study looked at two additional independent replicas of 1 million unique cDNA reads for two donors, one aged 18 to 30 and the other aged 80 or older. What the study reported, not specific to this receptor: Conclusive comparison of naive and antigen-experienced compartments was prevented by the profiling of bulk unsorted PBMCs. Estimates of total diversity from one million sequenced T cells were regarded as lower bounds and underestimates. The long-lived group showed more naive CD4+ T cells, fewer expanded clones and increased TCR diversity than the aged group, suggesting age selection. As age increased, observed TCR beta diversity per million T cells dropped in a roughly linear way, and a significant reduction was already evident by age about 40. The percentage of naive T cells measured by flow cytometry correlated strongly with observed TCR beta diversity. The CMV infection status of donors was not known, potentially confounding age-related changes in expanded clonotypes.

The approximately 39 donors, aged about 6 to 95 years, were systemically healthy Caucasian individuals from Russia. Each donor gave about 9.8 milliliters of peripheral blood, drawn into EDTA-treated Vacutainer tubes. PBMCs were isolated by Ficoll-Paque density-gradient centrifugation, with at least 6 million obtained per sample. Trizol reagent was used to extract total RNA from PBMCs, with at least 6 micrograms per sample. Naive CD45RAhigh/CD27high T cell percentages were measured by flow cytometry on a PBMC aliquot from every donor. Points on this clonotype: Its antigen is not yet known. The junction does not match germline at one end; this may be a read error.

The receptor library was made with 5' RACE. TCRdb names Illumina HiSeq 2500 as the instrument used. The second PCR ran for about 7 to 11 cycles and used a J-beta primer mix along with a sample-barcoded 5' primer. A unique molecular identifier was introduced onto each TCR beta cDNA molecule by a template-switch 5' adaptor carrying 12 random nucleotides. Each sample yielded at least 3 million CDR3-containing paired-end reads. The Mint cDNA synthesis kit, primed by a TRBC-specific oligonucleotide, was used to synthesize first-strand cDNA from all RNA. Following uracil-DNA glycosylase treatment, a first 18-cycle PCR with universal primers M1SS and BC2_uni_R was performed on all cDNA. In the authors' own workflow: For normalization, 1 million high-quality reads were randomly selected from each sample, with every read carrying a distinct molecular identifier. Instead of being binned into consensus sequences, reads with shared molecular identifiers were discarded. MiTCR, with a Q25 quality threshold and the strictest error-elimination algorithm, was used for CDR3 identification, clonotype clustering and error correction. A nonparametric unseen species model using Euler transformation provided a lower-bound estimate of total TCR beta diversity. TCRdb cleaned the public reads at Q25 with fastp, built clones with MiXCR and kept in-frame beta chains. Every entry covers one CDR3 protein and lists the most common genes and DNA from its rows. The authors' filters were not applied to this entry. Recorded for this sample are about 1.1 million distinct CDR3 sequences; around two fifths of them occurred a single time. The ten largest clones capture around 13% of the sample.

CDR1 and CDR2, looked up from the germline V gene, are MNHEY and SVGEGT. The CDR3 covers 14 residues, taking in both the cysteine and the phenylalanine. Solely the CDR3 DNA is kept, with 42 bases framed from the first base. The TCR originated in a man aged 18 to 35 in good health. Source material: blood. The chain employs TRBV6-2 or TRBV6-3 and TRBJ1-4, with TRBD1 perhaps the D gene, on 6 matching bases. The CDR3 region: CTSSPDSANEKLFF. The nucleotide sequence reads TGTACCAGCAGTCCGGACAGTGCTAATGAAAAACTGTTTTTT.